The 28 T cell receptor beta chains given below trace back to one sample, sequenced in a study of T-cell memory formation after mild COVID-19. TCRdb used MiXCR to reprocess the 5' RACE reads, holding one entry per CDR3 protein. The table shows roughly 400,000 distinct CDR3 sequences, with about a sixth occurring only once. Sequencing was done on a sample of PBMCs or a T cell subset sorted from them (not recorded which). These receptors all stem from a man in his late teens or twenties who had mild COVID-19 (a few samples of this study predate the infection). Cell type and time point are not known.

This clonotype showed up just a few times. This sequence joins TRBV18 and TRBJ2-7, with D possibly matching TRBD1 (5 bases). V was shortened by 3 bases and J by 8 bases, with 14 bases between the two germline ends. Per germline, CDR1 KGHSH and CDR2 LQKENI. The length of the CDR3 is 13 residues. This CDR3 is CASSPLGESKQYF. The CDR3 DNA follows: TGTGCCAGCTCACCCTTAGGGGAATCGAAGCAGTACTTC.

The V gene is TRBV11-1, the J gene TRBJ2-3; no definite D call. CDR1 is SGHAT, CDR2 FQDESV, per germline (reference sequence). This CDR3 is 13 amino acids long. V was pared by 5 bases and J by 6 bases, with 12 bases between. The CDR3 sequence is CASSRQAPDTQYF. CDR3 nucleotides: TGTGCCAGCAGCCGCCAGGCTCCTGATACGCAGTATTTT.

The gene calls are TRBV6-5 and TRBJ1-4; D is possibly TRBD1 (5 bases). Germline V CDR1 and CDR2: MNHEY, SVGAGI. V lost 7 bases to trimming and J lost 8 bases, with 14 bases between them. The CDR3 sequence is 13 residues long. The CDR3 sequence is CASTPGPGEKLFF. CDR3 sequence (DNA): TGTGCCAGCACCCCGGGACCGGGAGAAAAACTGTTTTTT.

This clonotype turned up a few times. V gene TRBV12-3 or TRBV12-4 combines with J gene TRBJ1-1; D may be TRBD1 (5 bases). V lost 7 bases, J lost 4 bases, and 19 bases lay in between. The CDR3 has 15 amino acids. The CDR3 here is CASTERRGVGTEAFF. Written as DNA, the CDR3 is TGTGCCAGCACCGAGCGGCGGGGCGTCGGCACTGAAGCTTTCTTT.

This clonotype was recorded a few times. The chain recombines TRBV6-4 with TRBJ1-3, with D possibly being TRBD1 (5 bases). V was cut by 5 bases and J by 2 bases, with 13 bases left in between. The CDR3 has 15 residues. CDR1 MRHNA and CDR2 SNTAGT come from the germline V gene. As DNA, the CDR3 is TGTGCCAGCAGTTCGGACATGGGTCCTGGAAACACCATATATTTT. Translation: CASSSDMGPGNTIYF.

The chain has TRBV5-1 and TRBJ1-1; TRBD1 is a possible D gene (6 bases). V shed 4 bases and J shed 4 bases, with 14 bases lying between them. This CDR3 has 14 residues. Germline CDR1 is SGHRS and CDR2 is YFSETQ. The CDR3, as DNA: TGCGCCAGCAGCAGAGCGGGGGCACCCACTGAAGCTTTCTTT. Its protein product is CASSRAGAPTEAFF. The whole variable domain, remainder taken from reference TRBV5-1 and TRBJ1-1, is KAGVTQTPRYLIKTRGQQVTLSCSPISGHRSVSWYQQTPGQGLQFLFEYFSETQRNKGNFPGRFSGRQFSNSRSEMNVSTLELGDSALYLCASSRAGAPTEAFFGQGTRLTVV.

Written as DNA, the CDR3 is TGTGCCAGCAGCTTAGATGGGGCAGACAACTATGGCTACACCTTC. Amino acids: CASSLDGADNYGYTF. V gene TRBV7-6 combines with J gene TRBJ1-2; TRBD1 is a possible D gene (5 bases). The V gene lost 1 base and the J gene lost 2 bases, with 11 bases spanning the gap. The CDR3 totals 15 residues. The germline V gene has CDR1 SGHVS and CDR2 FNYEAQ.

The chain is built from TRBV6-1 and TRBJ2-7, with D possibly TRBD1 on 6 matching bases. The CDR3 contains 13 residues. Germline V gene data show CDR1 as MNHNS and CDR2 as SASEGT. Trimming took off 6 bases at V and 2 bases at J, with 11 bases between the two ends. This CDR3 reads CASRGQQTYEQYF. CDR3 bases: TGTGCCAGCAGAGGACAGCAAACCTACGAGCAGTACTTC.

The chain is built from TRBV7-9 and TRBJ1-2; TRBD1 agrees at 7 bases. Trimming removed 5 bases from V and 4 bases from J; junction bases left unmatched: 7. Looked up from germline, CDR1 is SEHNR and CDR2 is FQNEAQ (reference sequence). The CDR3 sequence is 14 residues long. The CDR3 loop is CASSLGTVGYGYTF. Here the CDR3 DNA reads TGTGCCAGCAGCCTCGGGACAGTGGGCTATGGCTACACCTTC. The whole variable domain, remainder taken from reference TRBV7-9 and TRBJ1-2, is DTGVSQNPRHKITKRGQNVTFRCDPISEHNRLYWYRQTLGQGPEFLTYFQNEAQLEKSRLLSDRFSAERPKGSFSTLEIQRTEQGDSAMYLCASSLGTVGYGYTFGSGTRLTVV.

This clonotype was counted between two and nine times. CDR3 amino acids: CASSETRGQYF. CDR3 bases: TGTGCCAGCAGTGAAACCAGGGGGCAGTACTTC. J is TRBJ2-7 and V is TRBV6-1; weak D call: TRBD1 (6 bases). Germline-derived CDR1 and CDR2 are MNHNS and SASEGT. The CDR3 spans 11 residues. Trimming pared 2 bases from V and 9 bases from J, leaving 8 bases between.

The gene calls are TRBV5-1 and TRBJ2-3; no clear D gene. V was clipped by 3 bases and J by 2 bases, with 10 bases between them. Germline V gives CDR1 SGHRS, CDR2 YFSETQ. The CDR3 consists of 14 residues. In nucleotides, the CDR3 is TGCGCCAGCAGCTCGGACCCGAACACAGATACGCAGTATTTT. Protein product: CASSSDPNTDTQYF. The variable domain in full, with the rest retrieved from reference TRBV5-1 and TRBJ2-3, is KAGVTQTPRYLIKTRGQQVTLSCSPISGHRSVSWYQQTPGQGLQFLFEYFSETQRNKGNFPGRFSGRQFSNSRSEMNVSTLELGDSALYLCASSSDPNTDTQYFGPGTRLTVL.

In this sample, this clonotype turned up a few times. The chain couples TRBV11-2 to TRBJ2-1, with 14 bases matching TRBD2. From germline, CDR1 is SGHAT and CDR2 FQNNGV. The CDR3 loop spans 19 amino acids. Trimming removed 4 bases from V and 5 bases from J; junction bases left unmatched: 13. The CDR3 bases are TGTGCCAGCAGCTCTCCCGGGACTAGCGGGGGCTCAGAGAACAATGAGCAGTTCTTC. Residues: CASSSPGTSGGSENNEQFF.

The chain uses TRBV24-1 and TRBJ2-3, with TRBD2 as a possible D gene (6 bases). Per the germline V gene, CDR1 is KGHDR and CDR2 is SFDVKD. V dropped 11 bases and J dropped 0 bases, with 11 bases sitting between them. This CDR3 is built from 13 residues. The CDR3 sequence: CAIGGGSTDTQYF. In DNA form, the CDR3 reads TGTGCCATCGGGGGAGGAAGCACAGATACGCAGTATTTT.

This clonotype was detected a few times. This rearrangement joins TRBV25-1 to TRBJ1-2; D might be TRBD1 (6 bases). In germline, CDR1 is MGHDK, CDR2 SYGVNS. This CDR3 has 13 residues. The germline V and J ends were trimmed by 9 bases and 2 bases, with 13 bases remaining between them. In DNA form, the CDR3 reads TGTGCCAGTGCAAGCGGACAGAACTATGGCTACACCTTC. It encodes CASASGQNYGYTF.

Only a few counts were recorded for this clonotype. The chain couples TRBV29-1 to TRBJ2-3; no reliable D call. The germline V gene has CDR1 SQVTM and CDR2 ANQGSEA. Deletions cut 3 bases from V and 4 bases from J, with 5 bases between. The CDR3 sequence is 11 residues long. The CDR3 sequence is CSVDSPDTQYF. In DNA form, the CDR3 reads TGCAGCGTTGACAGTCCAGATACGCAGTATTTT.

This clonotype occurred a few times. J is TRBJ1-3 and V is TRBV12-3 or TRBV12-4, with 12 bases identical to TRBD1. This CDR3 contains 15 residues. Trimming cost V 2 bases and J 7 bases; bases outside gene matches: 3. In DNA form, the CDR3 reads TGTGCCAGCAGTTTACCTGGGACAGGGGGCAACACCATATATTTT. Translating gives CASSLPGTGGNTIYF.

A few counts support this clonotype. CDR3 region: CASSEDWDRGWEQYF. The CDR3 nucleotides are TGTGCCAGCAGTGAAGATTGGGACAGGGGTTGGGAGCAGTACTTC. The V call is TRBV6-1, the J call TRBJ2-7; TRBD1 matches 10 bases. CDR1 is MNHNS and CDR2 is SASEGT in the germline V gene. The CDR3 spans 15 residues. J was trimmed by 7 bases and V by 1 base; bases with no gene match: 7.

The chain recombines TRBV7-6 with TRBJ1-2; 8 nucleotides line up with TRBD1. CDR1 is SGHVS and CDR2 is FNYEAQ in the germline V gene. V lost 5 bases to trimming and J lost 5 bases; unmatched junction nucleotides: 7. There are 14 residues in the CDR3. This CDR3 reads CASSDPRQGYGYTF. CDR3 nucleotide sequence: TGTGCCAGCAGCGATCCTAGACAGGGGTATGGCTACACCTTC.

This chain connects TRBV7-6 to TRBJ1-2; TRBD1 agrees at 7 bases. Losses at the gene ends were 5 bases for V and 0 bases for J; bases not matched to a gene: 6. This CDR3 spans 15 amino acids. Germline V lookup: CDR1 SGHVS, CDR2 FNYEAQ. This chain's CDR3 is CASSEGQRANYGYTF. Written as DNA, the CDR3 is TGTGCCAGCAGCGAGGGACAGAGAGCTAACTATGGCTACACCTTC. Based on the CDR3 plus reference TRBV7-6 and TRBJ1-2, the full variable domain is GAGVSQSPRYKVTKRGQDVALRCDPISGHVSLYWYRQALGQGPEFLTYFNYEAQQDKSGLPNDRFSAERPEGSISTLTIQRTEQRDSAMYRCASSEGQRANYGYTFGSGTRLTVV.

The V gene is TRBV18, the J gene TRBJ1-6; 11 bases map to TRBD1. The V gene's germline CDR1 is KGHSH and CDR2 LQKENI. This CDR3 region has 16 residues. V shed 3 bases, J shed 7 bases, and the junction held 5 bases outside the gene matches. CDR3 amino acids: CASSPRTGGPNSPLHF. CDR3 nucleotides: TGTGCCAGCTCACCGAGGACAGGGGGCCCGAATTCACCCCTCCACTTT.

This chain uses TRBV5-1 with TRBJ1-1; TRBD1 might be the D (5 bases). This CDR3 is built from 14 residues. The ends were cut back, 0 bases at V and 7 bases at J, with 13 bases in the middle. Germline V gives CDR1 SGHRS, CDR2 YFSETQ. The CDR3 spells CASSLAPGTNEAFF. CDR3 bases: TGCGCCAGCAGCTTGGCCCCCGGGACGAATGAAGCTTTCTTT.

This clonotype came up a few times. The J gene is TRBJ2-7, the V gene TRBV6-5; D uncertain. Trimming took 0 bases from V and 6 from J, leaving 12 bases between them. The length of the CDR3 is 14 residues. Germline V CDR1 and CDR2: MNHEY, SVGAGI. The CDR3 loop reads CASSYSLLATEQYF. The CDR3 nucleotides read TGTGCCAGCAGTTACTCGTTATTGGCCACCGAGCAGTACTTC.

The CDR3 spells CASRLNPGTGGRDEQFF. CDR3 DNA sequence: TGTGCCAGCAGACTTAACCCAGGGACAGGGGGCCGGGATGAGCAGTTCTTC. This chain uses TRBV6-5 with TRBJ2-1; 12 bases line up with TRBD1. Germline V CDR1 and CDR2: MNHEY, SVGAGI. The CDR3 consists of 17 residues. The J segment lost 8 bases and the V segment lost 6 bases, leaving 14 bases of the junction unmatched.

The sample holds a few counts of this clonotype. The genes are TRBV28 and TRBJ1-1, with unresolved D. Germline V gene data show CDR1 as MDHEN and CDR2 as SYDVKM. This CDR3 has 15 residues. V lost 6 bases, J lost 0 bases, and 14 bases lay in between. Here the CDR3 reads CASRFPVKMNTEAFF. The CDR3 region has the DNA TGTGCCAGCAGGTTTCCGGTAAAAATGAACACTGAAGCTTTCTTT.

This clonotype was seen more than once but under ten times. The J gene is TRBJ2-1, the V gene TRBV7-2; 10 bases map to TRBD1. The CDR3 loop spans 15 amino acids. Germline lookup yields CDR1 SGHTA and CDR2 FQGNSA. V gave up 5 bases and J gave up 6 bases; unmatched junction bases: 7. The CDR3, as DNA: TGTGCCAGCAGCCCAGGGACAGGGGAGATCAATGAGCAGTTCTTC. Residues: CASSPGTGEINEQFF.

CDR3 residues: CASSLVGGKEYGYTF. The CDR3 bases are TGTGCCAGCAGCTTAGTCGGAGGTAAAGAGTATGGCTACACCTTC. The chain carries TRBV7-2 and TRBJ1-2; D gene uncertain. Germline V gives CDR1 SGHTA, CDR2 FQGNSA. Trimming removed 1 base at V and 5 bases at J, with 14 bases between. The CDR3 is 15 amino acids.

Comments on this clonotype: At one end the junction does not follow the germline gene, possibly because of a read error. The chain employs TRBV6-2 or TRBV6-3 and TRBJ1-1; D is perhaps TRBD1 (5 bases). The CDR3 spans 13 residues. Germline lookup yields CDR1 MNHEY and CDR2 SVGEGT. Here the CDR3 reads CSSSSGGETEAFF. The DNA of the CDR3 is TGTTCCAGCAGTTCCGGGGGTGAGACTGAAGCTTTCTTT.

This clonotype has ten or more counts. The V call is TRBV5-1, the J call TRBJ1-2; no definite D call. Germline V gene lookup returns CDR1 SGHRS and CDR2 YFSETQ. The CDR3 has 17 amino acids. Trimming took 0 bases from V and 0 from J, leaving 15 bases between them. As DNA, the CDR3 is TGCGCCAGCAGCTTGGAAAGGCCGGGTTCAGCTAACTATGGCTACACCTTC. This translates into CASSLERPGSANYGYTF.